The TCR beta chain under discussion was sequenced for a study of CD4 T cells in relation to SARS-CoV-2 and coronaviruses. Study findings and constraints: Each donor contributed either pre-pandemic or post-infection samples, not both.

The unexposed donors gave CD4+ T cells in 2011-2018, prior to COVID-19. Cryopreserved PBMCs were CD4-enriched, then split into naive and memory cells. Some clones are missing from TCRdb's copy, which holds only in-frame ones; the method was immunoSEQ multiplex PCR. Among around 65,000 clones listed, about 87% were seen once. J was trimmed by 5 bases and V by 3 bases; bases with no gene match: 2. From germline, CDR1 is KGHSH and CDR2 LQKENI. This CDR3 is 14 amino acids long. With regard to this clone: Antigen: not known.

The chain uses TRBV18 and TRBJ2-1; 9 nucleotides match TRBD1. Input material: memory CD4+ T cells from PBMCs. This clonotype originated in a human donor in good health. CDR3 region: CASSPRTGDNEQFF. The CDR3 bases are TGTGCCAGCTCACCCAGGACAGGGGACAATGAGCAGTTCTTC.